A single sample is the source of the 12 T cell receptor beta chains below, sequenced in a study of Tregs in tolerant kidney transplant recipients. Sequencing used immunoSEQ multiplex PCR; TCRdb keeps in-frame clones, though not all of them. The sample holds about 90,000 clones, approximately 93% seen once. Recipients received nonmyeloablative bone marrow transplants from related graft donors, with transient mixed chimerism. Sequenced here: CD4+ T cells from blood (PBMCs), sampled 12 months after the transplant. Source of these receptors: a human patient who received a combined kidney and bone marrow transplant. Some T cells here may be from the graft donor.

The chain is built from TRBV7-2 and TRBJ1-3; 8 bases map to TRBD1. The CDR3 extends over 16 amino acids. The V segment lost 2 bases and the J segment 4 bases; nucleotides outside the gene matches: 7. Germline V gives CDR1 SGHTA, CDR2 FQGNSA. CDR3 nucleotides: TGTGCCAGCAGCTTAATGAGGTCAGGGGGCGGAAACACCATATATTTT. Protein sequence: CASSLMRSGGGNTIYF.

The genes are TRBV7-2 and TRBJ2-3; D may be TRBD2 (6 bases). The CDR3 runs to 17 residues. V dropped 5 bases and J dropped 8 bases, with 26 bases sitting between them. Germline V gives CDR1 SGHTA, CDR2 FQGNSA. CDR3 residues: CASSDTPGLGILGTQYF. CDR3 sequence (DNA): TGTGCCAGCAGCGACACGCCGGGACTGGGGATTTTGGGTACGCAGTATTTT. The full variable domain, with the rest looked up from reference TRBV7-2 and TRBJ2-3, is GAGVSQSPSNKVTEKGKDVELRCDPISGHTALYWYRQSLGQGLEFLIYFQGNSAPDKSGLPSDRFSAERTGGSVSTLTIQRTQQEDSAVYLCASSDTPGLGILGTQYFGPGTRLTVL.

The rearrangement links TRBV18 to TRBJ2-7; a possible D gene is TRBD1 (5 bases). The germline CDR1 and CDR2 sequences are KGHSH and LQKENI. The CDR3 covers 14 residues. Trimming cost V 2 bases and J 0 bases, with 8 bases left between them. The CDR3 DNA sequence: TGTGCCAGCTCACCAGGGCAGGGCTCCTACGAGCAGTACTTC. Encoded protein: CASSPGQGSYEQYF. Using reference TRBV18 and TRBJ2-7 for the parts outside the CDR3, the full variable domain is NAGVMQNPRHLVRRRGQEARLRCSPMKGHSHVYWYRQLPEEGLKFMVYLQKENIIDESGMPKERFSAEFPKEGPSILRIQQVVRGDSAAYFCASSPGQGSYEQYFGPGTRLTVT.

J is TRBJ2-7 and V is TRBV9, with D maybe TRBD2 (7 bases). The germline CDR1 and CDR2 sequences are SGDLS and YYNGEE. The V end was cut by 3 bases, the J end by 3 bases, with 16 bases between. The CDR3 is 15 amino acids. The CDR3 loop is CASSEGPGGFYEQYF. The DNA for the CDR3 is TGTGCCAGCAGCGAGGGTCCGGGGGGCTTCTACGAGCAGTACTTC.

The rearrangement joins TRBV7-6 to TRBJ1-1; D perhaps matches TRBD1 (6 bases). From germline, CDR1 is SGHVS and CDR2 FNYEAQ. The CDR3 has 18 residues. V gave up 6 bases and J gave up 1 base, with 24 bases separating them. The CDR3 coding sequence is TGTGCCAGCAGTTTTAGGGTCGGAACAAGGGGGGGGAACACTGAAGCTTTCTTT. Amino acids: CASSFRVGTRGGNTEAFF.

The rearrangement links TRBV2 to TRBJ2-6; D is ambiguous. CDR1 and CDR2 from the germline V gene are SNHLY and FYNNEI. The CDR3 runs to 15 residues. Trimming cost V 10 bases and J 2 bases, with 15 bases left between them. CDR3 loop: CATQLSVTGANVLTF. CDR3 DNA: TGTGCCACTCAACTTTCGGTAACTGGGGCCAACGTCCTGACTTTC.

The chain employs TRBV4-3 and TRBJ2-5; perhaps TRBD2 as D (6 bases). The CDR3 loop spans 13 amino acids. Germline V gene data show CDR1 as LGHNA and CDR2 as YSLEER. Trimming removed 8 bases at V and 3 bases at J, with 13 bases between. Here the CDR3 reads CASRRRGEETQYF. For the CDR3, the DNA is TGCGCCAGCCGGCGGCGGGGTGAAGAGACCCAGTACTTC.

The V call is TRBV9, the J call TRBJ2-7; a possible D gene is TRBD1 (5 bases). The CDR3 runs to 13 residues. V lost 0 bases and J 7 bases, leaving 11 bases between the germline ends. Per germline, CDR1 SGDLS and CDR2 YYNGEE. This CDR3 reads CASSVGKGSEQYF. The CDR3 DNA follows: TGTGCCAGCAGCGTAGGGAAGGGGTCTGAGCAGTACTTC.

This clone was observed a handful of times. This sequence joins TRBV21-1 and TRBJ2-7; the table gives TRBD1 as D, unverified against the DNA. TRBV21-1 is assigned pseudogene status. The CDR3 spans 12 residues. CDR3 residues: CAEGTGTYEQYF. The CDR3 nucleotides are TGTGCCGAAGGAACAGGAACCTACGAGCAGTACTTC.

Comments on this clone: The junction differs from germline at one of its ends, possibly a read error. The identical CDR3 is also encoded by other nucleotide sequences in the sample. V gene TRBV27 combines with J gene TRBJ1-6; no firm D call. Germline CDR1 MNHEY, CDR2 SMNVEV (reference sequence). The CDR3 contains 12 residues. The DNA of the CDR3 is TGTGCCAGCAGTTTGAGGTATTCCCCCCTCCACTTT. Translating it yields CASSLRYSPLHF.

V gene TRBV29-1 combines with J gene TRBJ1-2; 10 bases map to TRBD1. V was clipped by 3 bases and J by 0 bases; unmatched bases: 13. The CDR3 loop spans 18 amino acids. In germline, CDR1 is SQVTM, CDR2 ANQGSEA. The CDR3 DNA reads TGCAGCGTTGAGGAGACAGGGGGCCCTTCCTTAGCTAACTATGGCTACACCTTC. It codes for CSVEETGGPSLANYGYTF.

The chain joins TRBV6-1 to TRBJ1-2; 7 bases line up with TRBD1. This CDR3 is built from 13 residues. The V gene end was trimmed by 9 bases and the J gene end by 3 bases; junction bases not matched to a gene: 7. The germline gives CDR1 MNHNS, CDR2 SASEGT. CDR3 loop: CASKDRVDYGYTF. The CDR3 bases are TGTGCCAGTAAAGACAGGGTCGACTATGGCTACACCTTC.